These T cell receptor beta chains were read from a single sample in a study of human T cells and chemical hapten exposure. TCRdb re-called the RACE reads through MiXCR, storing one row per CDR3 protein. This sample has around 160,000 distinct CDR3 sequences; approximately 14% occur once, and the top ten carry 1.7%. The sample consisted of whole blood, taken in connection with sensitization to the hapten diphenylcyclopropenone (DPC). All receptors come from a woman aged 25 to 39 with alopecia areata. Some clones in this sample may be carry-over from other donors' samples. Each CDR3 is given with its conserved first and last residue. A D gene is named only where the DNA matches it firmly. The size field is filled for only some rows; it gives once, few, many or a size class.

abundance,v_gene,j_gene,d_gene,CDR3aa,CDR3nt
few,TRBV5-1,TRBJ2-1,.,CASSLEPSGDREQFF,TGCGCCAGCAGCTTGGAACCTAGCGGGGACAGGGAGCAGTTCTTC
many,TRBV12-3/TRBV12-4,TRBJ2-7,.,CASSSGRLGSSYEQYF,TGTGCCAGCAGTTCCGGACGGTTAGGGAGCTCCTACGAGCAGTACTTC
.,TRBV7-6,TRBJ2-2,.,CASSLGSGTGELFF,TGTGCCAGCAGCTTAGGGAGTGGAACCGGGGAGCTGTTTTTT
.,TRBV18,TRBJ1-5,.,CASSPGTAAFSPQHF,TGTGCCAGCTCACCGGGGACCGCGGCCTTCTCCCCCCAGCATTTT
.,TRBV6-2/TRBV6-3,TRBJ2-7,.,CASSTRAGPPYEQYF,TGTGCCAGCAGCACCAGGGCGGGACCCCCCTACGAGCAGTACTTC
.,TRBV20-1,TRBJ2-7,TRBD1,CSAVTGDQGQYF,TGCAGTGCCGTGACAGGGGATCAGGGGCAGTACTTC
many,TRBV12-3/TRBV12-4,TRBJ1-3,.,CASGGVNRDGNTIYF,TGTGCCAGCGGGGGAGTAAACAGGGATGGAAACACCATATATTTT
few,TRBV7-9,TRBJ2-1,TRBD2,CASSLATSGVNEQFF,TGTGCCAGCAGCTTAGCGACTAGCGGGGTCAATGAGCAGTTCTTC
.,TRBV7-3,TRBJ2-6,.,CASSLNLALSGANVLTF,TGTGCCAGCAGCTTAAATTTAGCTCTCTCTGGGGCCAACGTCCTGACTTTC
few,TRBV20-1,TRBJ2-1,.,CSARTPSDNEQFF,TGCAGTGCTAGGACTCCGTCCGACAATGAGCAGTTCTTC
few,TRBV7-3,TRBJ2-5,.,CASSLSSGETQYF,TGTGCCAGCAGCTTATCGTCGGGAGAGACCCAGTACTTC
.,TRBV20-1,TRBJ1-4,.,CSARPGGTNEKLFF,TGCAGTGCTAGGCCTGGAGGAACTAATGAAAAACTGTTTTTT
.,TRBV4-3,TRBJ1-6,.,CASSQDFRGAAQGSPLHF,TGCGCCAGCAGCCAAGATTTTCGGGGGGCTGCCCAAGGTTCACCCCTCCACTTT
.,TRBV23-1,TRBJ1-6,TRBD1,CASSQYPRNRGRRNSPLHF,TGCGCCAGCAGTCAATATCCCCGAAACAGGGGAAGGCGGAATTCACCCCTCCACTTT
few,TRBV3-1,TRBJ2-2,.,CASSRSTGELFF,TGTGCCAGCTCCCGTAGCACCGGGGAGCTGTTTTTT
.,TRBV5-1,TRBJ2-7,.,CASSLEGNVYEQYF,TGCGCCAGCAGCTTGGAAGGGAACGTCTACGAGCAGTACTTC
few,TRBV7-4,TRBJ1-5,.,CASSLATAWSDTHDALCSNQPQHF,TGTGCCAGCAGCCTAGCCACAGCGTGGAGCGACACTCATGATGCACTGTGTAGCAATCAGCCCCAGCATTTT
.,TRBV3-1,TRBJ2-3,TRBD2,CASSSSGGGDTQYF,TGTGCCAGCAGCTCCAGCGGGGGGGGCGATACGCAGTATTTT
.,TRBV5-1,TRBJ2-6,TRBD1,CASSSGTGAGANVLTF,TGCGCCAGCAGCTCCGGGACAGGGGCTGGGGCCAACGTCCTGACTTTC
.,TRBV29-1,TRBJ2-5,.,CSVLTGPATQYF,TGCAGCGTTTTAACAGGGCCAGCGACCCAGTACTTC
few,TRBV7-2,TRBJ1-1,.,CASSRTSDHTEAFF,TGTGCCAGCAGCCGGACCTCCGACCACACTGAAGCTTTCTTT
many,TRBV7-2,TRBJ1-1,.,CASRVAGPNTEAFF,TGTGCCAGCAGAGTTGCGGGGCCGAACACTGAAGCTTTCTTT
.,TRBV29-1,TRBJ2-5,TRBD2,CSVEAGLGETQYF,TGCAGCGTCGAAGCGGGGCTGGGAGAGACCCAGTACTTC
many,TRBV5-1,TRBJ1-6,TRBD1,CANGQAYYNSPLHF,TGCGCCAACGGACAGGCCTACTATAATTCACCCCTCCACTTT
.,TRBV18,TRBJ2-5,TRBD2,CASSPTSGRPETQYF,TGTGCCAGCTCACCAACTAGCGGGAGGCCAGAGACCCAGTACTTC
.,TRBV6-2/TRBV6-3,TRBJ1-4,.,CASTSVNTGNEKLFF,TGTGCCAGCACGTCAGTCAATACTGGGAATGAAAAACTGTTTTTT
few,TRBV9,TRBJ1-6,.,CASSPQSLSSSPLHF,TGTGCCAGCAGCCCGCAATCTTTATCCAGTTCACCCCTCCACTTT